The sequence of this TCR beta chain was determined in a study of spatial heterogeneity in lung cancer. Study-wide results and caveats: Counts for ubiquitous and regional expanded TCRs went along with ubiquitous and regional nonsynonymous mutations, respectively. The study found that expanded intratumoral alpha and beta TCR counts tracked tumor mutation counts.

Time point meaning: sample taken at primary tumor resection. TCRdb itself ran the 5' RACE reads through MiXCR, one entry per CDR3 protein. The table has around 9,300 distinct CDR3 sequences, around 5.5% seen once; the top ten hold 20% to 25%. This clonotype has a count of ten or more. The antigen remains undetermined. The CDR3 covers 13 residues. This clonotype was sampled from a female donor with early-stage non-small cell lung cancer. The source material was lung tumor tissue, sampled at surgery. V and J are TRBV21-1 and TRBJ1-1; the listed D gene, TRBD1, was not tested against the DNA. TRBV21-1 is marked as a pseudogene. CDR3 protein: CASSKLRGVEAFF. CDR3 coding DNA: TGTGCCAGCAGCAAGCTAAGAGGGGTGGAAGCTTTCTTT.